This record concerns one T cell receptor beta chain sequence. Germline-derived CDR1 and CDR2 are SGDLS and YYNGEE. The CDR3 runs 15 residues. V was clipped by 4 bases and J by 7 bases; unmatched bases: 5. The data derive from a study of blood T cell repertoires in COVID-19. About the research overall: The samples span acute and convalescent COVID-19 from the United States, Italy and Spain.

Original processing notes: By means of reference gene primer amplification, nucleated cell counts were estimated. Sequencing used immunoSEQ multiplex PCR; TCRdb keeps in-frame clones, though not all of them. For V, J and clone size, that table is used; D and trimming come from the DNA. The repertoire holds over 150,000 clones, with 85% to 90% as singletons. The Seattle patients, enrolled during active infection, were followed longitudinally. This receptor was obtained from a woman aged 70-85 years with COVID-19, enrolled during active disease. Sequences were obtained from peripheral blood. The chain joins TRBV9 to TRBJ2-1; 13 bases align to TRBD2. CDR3 in amino acids: CASSRTSGSRNEQFF. The CDR3 bases are TGTGCCAGCAGCCGGACTAGCGGGAGTCGAAATGAGCAGTTCTTC. The variable domain in full, with the rest retrieved from reference TRBV9 and TRBJ2-1, is DSGVTQTPKHLITATGQRVTLRCSPRSGDLSVYWYQQSLDQGLQFLIQYYNGEERAKGNILERFSAQQFPDLHSELNLSSLELGDSALYFCASSRTSGSRNEQFFGPGTRLTVL.